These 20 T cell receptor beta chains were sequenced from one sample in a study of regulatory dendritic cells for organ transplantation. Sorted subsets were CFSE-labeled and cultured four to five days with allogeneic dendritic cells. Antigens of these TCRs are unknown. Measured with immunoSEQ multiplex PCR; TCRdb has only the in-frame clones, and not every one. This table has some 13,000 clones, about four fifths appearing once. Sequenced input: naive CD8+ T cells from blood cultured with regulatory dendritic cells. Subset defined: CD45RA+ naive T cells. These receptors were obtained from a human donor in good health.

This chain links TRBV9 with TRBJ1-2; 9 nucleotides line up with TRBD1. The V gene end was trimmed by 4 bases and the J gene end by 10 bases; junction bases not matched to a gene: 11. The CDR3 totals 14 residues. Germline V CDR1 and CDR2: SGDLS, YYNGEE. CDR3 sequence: CASSSSGTGSDYTF. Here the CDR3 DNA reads TGTGCCAGCAGCTCCTCCGGGACAGGGAGTGACTACACCTTC.

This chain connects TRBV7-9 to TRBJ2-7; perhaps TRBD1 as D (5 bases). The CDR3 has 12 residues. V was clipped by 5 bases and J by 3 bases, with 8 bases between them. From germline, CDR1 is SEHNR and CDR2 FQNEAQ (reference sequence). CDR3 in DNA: TGTGCCAGCAGCCTGGGGCGCTACGAGCAGTACTTC. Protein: CASSLGRYEQYF.

The CDR3 is CASSYERGGLDEQFF. CDR3 DNA sequence: TGTGCCAGCAGTTACGAGCGGGGGGGCTTGGATGAGCAGTTCTTC. The V call is TRBV6-6, the J call TRBJ2-1, with 10 bases fitting TRBD2. With 2 bases clipped from V and 8 bases from J, the junction kept 6 bases outside the gene matches. The CDR3 is 15 residues long. Germline lookup yields CDR1 MNHNY and CDR2 SVGAGI (reference sequence).

In DNA form, the CDR3 reads TGTGCCAGCAGCTTACTAGGGGGGAACACCGGGGAGCTGTTTTTT. Its protein is CASSLLGGNTGELFF. This chain connects TRBV7-8 to TRBJ2-2, with a weak D call TRBD1 (6 bases). The CDR3 is made up of 15 amino acids. The ends were cut back, 2 bases at V and 1 base at J, with 8 bases in the middle. Germline V CDR1 and CDR2: SGHVS, FQNEAQ.

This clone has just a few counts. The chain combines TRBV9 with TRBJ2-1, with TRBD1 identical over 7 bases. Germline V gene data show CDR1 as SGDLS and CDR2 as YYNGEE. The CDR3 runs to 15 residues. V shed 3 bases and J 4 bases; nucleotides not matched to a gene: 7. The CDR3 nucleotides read TGTGCCAGCAGCGCCGACAGGGCGGTTTACAATGAGCAGTTCTTC. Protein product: CASSADRAVYNEQFF.

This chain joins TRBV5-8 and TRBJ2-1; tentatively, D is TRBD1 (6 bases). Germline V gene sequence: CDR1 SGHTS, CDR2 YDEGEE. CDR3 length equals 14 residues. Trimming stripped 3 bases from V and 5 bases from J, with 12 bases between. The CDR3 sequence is CASSYITGNNEQFF. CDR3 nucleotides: TGTGCCAGCAGCTATATAACAGGGAACAATGAGCAGTTCTTC.

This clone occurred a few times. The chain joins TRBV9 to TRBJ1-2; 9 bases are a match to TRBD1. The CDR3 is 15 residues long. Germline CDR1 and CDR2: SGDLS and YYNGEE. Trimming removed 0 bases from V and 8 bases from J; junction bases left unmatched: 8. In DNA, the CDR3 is TGTGCCAGCAGCGTAGGGGCGGACAGGGGAGGCGGCTACACCTTC. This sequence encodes CASSVGADRGGGYTF.

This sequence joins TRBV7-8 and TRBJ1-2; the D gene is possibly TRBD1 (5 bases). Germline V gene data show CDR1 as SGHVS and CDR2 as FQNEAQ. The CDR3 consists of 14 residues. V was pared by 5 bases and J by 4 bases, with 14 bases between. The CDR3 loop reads CASSPNAGGYGYTF. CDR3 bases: TGTGCCAGCAGCCCAAATGCCGGGGGCTATGGCTACACCTTC.

The CDR3 bases are TGTGCCAGCAGTTACCGGCCGGGGACAGATAATTCACCCCTCCACTTT. It specifies CASSYRPGTDNSPLHF. The genes are TRBV6-5 and TRBJ1-6; 7 nucleotides agree with TRBD1. Trimming cost V 2 bases and J 5 bases; bases outside gene matches: 6. CDR3 length equals 16 residues. Germline V gene lookup returns CDR1 MNHEY and CDR2 SVGAGI.

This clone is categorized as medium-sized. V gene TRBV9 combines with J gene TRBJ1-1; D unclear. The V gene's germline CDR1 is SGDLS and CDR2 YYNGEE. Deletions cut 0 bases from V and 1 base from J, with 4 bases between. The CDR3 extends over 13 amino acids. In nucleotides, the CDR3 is TGTGCCAGCAGCGTAGGTAAGAACACTGAAGCTTTCTTT. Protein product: CASSVGKNTEAFF.

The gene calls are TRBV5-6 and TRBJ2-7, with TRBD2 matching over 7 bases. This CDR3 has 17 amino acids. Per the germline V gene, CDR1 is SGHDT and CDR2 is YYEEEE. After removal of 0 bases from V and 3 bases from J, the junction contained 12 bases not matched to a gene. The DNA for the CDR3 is TGTGCCAGCAGCTTGGTAGGAGGCAGCGGGGTCGGCTACGAGCAGTACTTC. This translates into CASSLVGGSGVGYEQYF.

The CDR3 sequence: CASSTGTGATGELFF. The DNA of the CDR3 is TGTGCCAGCAGTACCGGGACAGGGGCTACCGGGGAGCTGTTTTTT. The chain couples TRBV6-6 to TRBJ2-2; 10 bases are shared with TRBD1. Germline-derived CDR1 and CDR2 are MNHNY and SVGAGI (reference sequence). CDR3 size: 15 residues. After removal of 5 bases from V and 5 bases from J, the junction contained 5 bases not matched to a gene.

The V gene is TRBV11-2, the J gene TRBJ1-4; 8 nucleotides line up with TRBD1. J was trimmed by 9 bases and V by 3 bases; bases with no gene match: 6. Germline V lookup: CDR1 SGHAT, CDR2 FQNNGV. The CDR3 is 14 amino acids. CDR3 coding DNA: TGTGCCAGCAGCTTTTCAGGGGGCGCGCAAAAACTGTTTTTT. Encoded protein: CASSFSGGAQKLFF.

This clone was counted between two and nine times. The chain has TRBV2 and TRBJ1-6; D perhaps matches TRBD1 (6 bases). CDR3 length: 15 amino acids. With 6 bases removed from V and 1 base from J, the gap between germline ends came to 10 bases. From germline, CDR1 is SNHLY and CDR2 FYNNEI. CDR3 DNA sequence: TGTGCCAGCAGGATACAGGGTTCCTATAATTCACCCCTCCACTTT. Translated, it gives CASRIQGSYNSPLHF.

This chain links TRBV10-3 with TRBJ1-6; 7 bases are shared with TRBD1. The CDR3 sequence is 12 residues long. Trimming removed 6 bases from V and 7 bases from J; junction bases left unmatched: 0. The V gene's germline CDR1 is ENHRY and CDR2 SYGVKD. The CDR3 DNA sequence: TGTGCCATCAGGGACAGGAATTCACCCCTCCACTTT. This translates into CAIRDRNSPLHF.

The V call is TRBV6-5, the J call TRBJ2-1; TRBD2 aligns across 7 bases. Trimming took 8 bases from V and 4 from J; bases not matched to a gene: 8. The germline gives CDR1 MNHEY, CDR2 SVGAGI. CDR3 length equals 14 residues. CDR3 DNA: TGTGCCAGCGCCCTCCGGGGGGATTACAATGAGCAGTTCTTC. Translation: CASALRGDYNEQFF.

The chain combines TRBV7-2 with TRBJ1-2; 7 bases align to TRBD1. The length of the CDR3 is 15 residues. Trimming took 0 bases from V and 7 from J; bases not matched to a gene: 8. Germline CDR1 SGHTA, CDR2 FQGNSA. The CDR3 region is CASSLARGRAGGYTF. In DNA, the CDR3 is TGTGCCAGCAGCTTAGCGAGGGGGCGCGCCGGTGGCTACACCTTC.

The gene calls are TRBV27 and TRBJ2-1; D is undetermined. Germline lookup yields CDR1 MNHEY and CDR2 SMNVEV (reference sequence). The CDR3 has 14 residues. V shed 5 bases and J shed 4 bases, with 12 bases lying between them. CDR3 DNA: TGTGCCAGCAGTCTTATCACTGGTTACAATGAGCAGTTCTTC. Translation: CASSLITGYNEQFF.

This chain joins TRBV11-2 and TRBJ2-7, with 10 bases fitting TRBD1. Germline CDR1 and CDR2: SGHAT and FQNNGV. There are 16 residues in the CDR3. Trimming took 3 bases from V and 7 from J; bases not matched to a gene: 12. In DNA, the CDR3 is TGTGCCAGCAGCTTCGCAGCCGGGACAGGGGCGGGGGAGCAGTACTTC. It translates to CASSFAAGTGAGEQYF.

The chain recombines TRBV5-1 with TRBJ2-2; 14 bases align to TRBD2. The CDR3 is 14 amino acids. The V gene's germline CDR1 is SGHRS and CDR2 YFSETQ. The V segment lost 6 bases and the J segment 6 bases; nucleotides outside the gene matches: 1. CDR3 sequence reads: CASTTSGGAGELFF. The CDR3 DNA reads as TGCGCCAGCACGACTAGCGGGGGGGCCGGGGAGCTGTTTTTT.